This T cell receptor beta chain was recorded in a study of Graves' ophthalmopathy and Graves' hyperthyroidism. Germline V gene data show CDR1 as DFQATT and CDR2 as SNEGSKA (reference sequence). V was clipped by 8 bases and J by 6 bases, with 20 bases between them. The CDR3 extends over 13 amino acids. This clonotype occurred once. RNA transcripts provided the template for amplifying TCR beta CDR3 regions. An opening RT-PCR round employed HTBI primers and preceded a second-round multiplex PCR. TCRdb re-analysed the multiplex PCR reads in MiXCR, keeping a single row per CDR3 protein. The sample carries about 550,000 distinct CDR3 sequences, just under 40% recorded once.

Sequencing was carried out using peripheral blood or thyroid tissue (not recorded which). The clonotype originates from an adult man with Graves' hyperthyroidism. The chain employs TRBV20-1 and TRBJ2-7; D perhaps matches TRBD2 (6 bases). This CDR3 is CSLHPFGGVEQYF. For the CDR3, the DNA is TGCAGTTTACATCCTTTCGGAGGGGTCGAGCAGTACTTC.